The 18 T cell receptor beta chains below all came from one sample that was sequenced in a study of regulatory T cells in long-lasting Graves disease. Time point described: newly diagnosed GD, antithyroid drugs for less than 3 months. Isolated PBMC RNA provided the starting material for the TCR library. Building of the TCR beta libraries involved iRepertoire HTBI primers and Arm-PCR of CDR3 regions. TCRdb fed the multiplex PCR reads into MiXCR, producing one record per CDR3 protein. This table has hundreds of thousands of distinct CDR3 sequences, roughly 16% appearing once. This same sample was also taken into another study, of T cells in Graves' hyperthyroidism and ophthalmopathy.

This specimen was peripheral blood mononuclear cells (PBMCs), taken at new diagnosis, from a patient treated with antithyroid drugs. Receptor source: a woman between 25 and 40 years old with Graves disease.

This sequence joins TRBV5-1 and TRBJ2-6; possibly TRBD1 for D (6 bases). V lost 0 bases and J lost 0, with 13 bases in between. The CDR3 spans 18 residues. CDR1 and CDR2 from the germline V gene are SGHRS and YFSETQ. The CDR3 protein is CASSLVPTGGSGANVLTF. DNA for the CDR3: TGCGCCAGCAGCTTGGTGCCGACAGGCGGCTCTGGGGCCAACGTCCTGACTTTC.

The chain carries TRBV7-9 and TRBJ2-7; 9 bases map to TRBD2. Trimming took 4 bases from V and 6 from J; bases not matched to a gene: 10. This CDR3 spans 15 amino acids. Per the germline V gene, CDR1 is SEHNR and CDR2 is FQNEAQ (reference sequence). The CDR3 loop is CASSSVAGERGEQYF. The DNA of the CDR3 is TGTGCCAGCAGCTCAGTAGCGGGAGAACGGGGCGAGCAGTACTTC.

With regard to this clonotype: A much larger clone sits a single nucleotide away, making a read error possible. This chain links TRBV14 with TRBJ2-7, with D possibly being TRBD2 (6 bases). V lost 2 bases to trimming and J lost 5 bases, with 16 bases between them. Germline loops: CDR1 SGHDN, CDR2 FVKESK. The length of the CDR3 is 15 residues. In DNA form, the CDR3 reads TGTGCCAGCAGCCAAACACTAGCTTCGTACGACGAGCAGTACTTC. Protein sequence: CASSQTLASYDEQYF.

The rearrangement uses TRBV24-1 and TRBJ2-1; D is ambiguous. The J call could be wrong; TRBJ2-5 is a better fit for the DNA end. Germline CDR1 is KGHDR and CDR2 is SFDVKD. The CDR3 contains 11 residues. The CDR3 sequence: CATSSGETQYF. CDR3 nucleotide sequence: TGTGCCACCAGCTCGGGAGAGACCCAGTACTTC.

This clonotype has a count of ten or more. The V gene is TRBV28, the J gene TRBJ2-3; D ambiguous. The V end was cut by 3 bases, the J end by 0 bases, with 10 bases between. Germline-derived CDR1 and CDR2 are MDHEN and SYDVKM. CDR3 length: 15 amino acids. CDR3 sequence: CASSFLPESTDTQYF. The CDR3 DNA reads TGTGCCAGCAGTTTTTTACCCGAGAGCACAGATACGCAGTATTTT.

This clonotype was counted between two and nine times. The rearrangement links TRBV20-1 to TRBJ2-7; 9 bases match TRBD1. The CDR3 runs to 16 residues. CDR1 is DFQATT, CDR2 SNEGSKA, per germline (reference sequence). The junction had 15 bases not matched to a gene; V was cut back by 3 bases and J by 6 bases. The CDR3 sequence is CSASLPRDRVQGEQYF. The CDR3, as DNA: TGCAGTGCTAGCCTCCCTCGGGACAGGGTACAAGGCGAGCAGTACTTC.

There are many counts of this clonotype. The chain combines TRBV3-1 with TRBJ1-2; a possible D gene is TRBD1 (5 bases). The length of the CDR3 is 14 residues. Germline CDR1 LGHDT, CDR2 YNNKEL (reference sequence). Trimming removed 1 base from V and 3 bases from J, with 9 bases in between. In DNA, the CDR3 is TGTGCCAGCAGCCAAGGGTCCAGGGACTATGGCTACACCTTC. Translating gives CASSQGSRDYGYTF.

About this clonotype: This may stem from a read error, because a much larger clone lies one nucleotide away. V usage is TRBV24-1 and J usage is TRBJ2-1; a possible D gene is TRBD2 (5 bases). Germline V gene data show CDR1 as KGHDR and CDR2 as SFDVKD. The CDR3 contains 15 residues. The CDR3, as DNA: TGTGCCGCCAGTGATCGTAGTCATCCGGGGAATGAGCAGTTCTTC. Translation: CAASDRSHPGNEQFF.

The gene calls are TRBV28 and TRBJ2-3; D might be TRBD2 (6 bases). CDR3 length: 12 residues. V was cut by 5 bases and J by 8 bases, with 11 bases left in between. Germline loops: CDR1 MDHEN, CDR2 SYDVKM. The CDR3 nucleotides are TGTGCCAGCAGTCGGGGCGGGGTTACGCAGTATTTT. It encodes CASSRGGVTQYF.

The table lists this clonotype with a few counts. Compared with germline, one end of the junction differs, possibly owing to a read error. The chain joins TRBV3-1 to TRBJ1-4; D ambiguous. CDR1 is LGHDT, CDR2 YNNKEL, per germline (reference sequence). The CDR3 covers 11 residues. CDR3 in DNA: TGTGCCAGCAGCCAAGACCACCGCCAGATCTTT. Its protein product is CASSQDHRQIF. Supplemented by reference TRBV3-1 and TRBJ1-4, the full variable domain reads DTAVSQTPKYLVTQMGNDKSIKCEQNLGHDTMYWYKQDSKKFLKIMFSYNNKELIINETVPNRFSPKSPDKAHLNLHINSLELGDSAVYFCASSQDHRQIFGSGTQLSVL.

This chain uses TRBV28 with TRBJ2-2; no reliable D call. With 5 bases removed from V and 7 bases from J, the gap between germline ends came to 11 bases. There are 13 residues in the CDR3. The germline CDR1 and CDR2 sequences are MDHEN and SYDVKM. The CDR3 DNA sequence: TGTGCCAGCAGTCTAACAGTACACGGGGAGCTGTTTTTT. It specifies CASSLTVHGELFF.

This clonotype was seen many times. The chain recombines TRBV20-1 with TRBJ2-1; 13 bases agree with TRBD2. J lost 12 bases, V lost 6 bases, and 14 bases had no gene match. CDR3 size: 15 residues. Germline V gene data show CDR1 as DFQATT and CDR2 as SNEGSKA (reference sequence). The CDR3 sequence is CSATSGTSGTIVQFF. CDR3 bases: TGCAGTGCCACCTCAGGGACTAGCGGGACCATCGTGCAGTTCTTC.

The rearrangement uses TRBV5-5 and TRBJ2-1; D perhaps matches TRBD2 (6 bases). Germline CDR1 is SGHKS and CDR2 is YYEKEE (reference sequence). The CDR3 spans 17 residues. The germline V and J ends were trimmed by 1 base and 6 bases, with 20 bases remaining between them. The CDR3 nucleotides are TGTGCCAGCAGCTTGCCCCGGGACTTGCTCGCGGTCAATGAGCAGTTCTTC. It codes for CASSLPRDLLAVNEQFF.

This clonotype was seen a few times. The gene calls are TRBV28 and TRBJ1-5; possible D gene TRBD1, 5 bases. CDR1 and CDR2 from the germline V gene are MDHEN and SYDVKM. The CDR3 length is 17 residues. V dropped 6 bases and J dropped 2 bases, with 20 bases sitting between them. The CDR3 here is CASSPSGGILRNQPQHF. CDR3 DNA sequence: TGTGCCAGCAGCCCTTCCGGGGGGATCCTACGCAATCAGCCCCAGCATTTT.

On this clonotype itself: A much larger clone lies one base from this, so it may be a read error. This rearrangement joins TRBV12-3 or TRBV12-4 to TRBJ2-7, with 8 bases identical to TRBD1. Germline trimming cut 2 bases from V and 9 bases from J; bases unmatched to any gene: 12. The CDR3 loop spans 15 amino acids. CDR3 region: CASSLMGRGRGGQYF. The CDR3 DNA follows: TGTGCCAGCAGTTTAATGGGCAGGGGGCGCGGTGGGCAGTACTTC.

This clonotype showed up just a few times. This rearrangement joins TRBV7-3 to TRBJ1-1; the match to TRBD1 covers 10 bases. Germline V gene data show CDR1 as SGHTA and CDR2 as FQGTGA. The CDR3 runs 15 residues. The trim removed 4 bases at V and 3 bases at J, leaving 5 bases unmatched. CDR3 loop: CASSSTGTGDTEAFF. The CDR3 DNA reads TGTGCCAGCAGCTCCACCGGGACAGGGGACACTGAAGCTTTCTTT. The full variable domain, with the rest looked up from reference TRBV7-3 and TRBJ1-1, is GAGVSQTPSNKVTEKGKYVELRCDPISGHTALYWYRQSLGQGPEFLIYFQGTGAADDSGLPNDRFFAVRPEGSVSTLKIQRTERGDSAVYLCASSSTGTGDTEAFFGQGTRLTVV.

The chain uses TRBV15 and TRBJ1-4, with TRBD1 matching over 8 bases. The CDR3 has 14 amino acids. Trimming removed 0 bases from V and 11 bases from J; junction bases left unmatched: 5. Germline V gene data show CDR1 as LNHNV and CDR2 as YYDKDF (reference sequence). The CDR3 DNA sequence: TGTGCCACCAGCAGAGATTTTGGGACAGGTAAACTGTTTTTT. It is translated as CATSRDFGTGKLFF.

In its sample, this clonotype was seen a few times. The V call is TRBV2, the J call TRBJ1-5; TRBD1 matches 9 bases. Germline V gives CDR1 SNHLY, CDR2 FYNNEI. The CDR3 has 15 amino acids. J gave up 6 bases and V 6 bases, and 9 bases lay outside the gene matches. As DNA, the CDR3 is TGTGCCAGCAGGACAGGGGGTATCGTGGGTCAGCCCCAGCATTTT. This translates into CASRTGGIVGQPQHF.